The 19 T cell receptor beta chains below were found in one sample sequenced in a study of cytomegalovirus exposure and HLA in healthy donors. Assay: immunoSEQ multiplex PCR; the TCRdb copy retains only in-frame clones and omits some. The sample lists some 140,000 clones, roughly nine tenths seen once, with 9% in the top ten. Sequencing was performed on PBMCs. The receptors here all came from a woman aged 18-29 years in good health and CMV-seropositive.

The chain couples TRBV5-6 to TRBJ1-5, with 7 bases identical to TRBD1. J lost 8 bases, V lost 0 bases, and 8 bases had no gene match. The germline V gene has CDR1 SGHDT and CDR2 YYEEEE. This CDR3 contains 15 residues. This chain's CDR3 is CASSLGTGGWEPQHF. The CDR3 bases are TGTGCCAGCAGCTTGGGGACAGGAGGGTGGGAGCCCCAGCATTTT.

In this sample, this clone turned up once. In DNA, the CDR3 is TGTGCCAGCAGCCCGTTCCGGGACTACCGGGGGGGGGAGCAGTACTTC. Translating gives CASSPFRDYRGGEQYF. The chain links TRBV5-4 to TRBJ2-7, with 8 bases fitting TRBD2. The CDR3 is 16 amino acids. V was clipped by 4 bases and J by 7 bases; unmatched bases: 16. From germline, CDR1 is SGHNT and CDR2 YYREEE (reference sequence). Together with reference TRBV5-4 and TRBJ2-7, the CDR3 gives the full variable domain: ETGVTQSPTHLIKTRGQQVTLRCSSQSGHNTVSWYQQALGQGPQFIFQYYREEENGRGNFPPRFSGLQFPNYSSELNVNALELDDSALYLCASSPFRDYRGGEQYFGPGTRLTVT.

The gene calls are TRBV27 and TRBJ1-1, with D possibly being TRBD1 (6 bases). Trimming cost V 6 bases and J 3 bases, with 23 bases left between them. Germline V gene data show CDR1 as MNHEY and CDR2 as SMNVEV (reference sequence). CDR3 length: 17 residues. As DNA, the CDR3 is TGTGCCAGCAGCTTGACGACAGGCTCAATGGGGGACACTGAAGCTTTCTTT. The encoded protein is CASSLTTGSMGDTEAFF.

This clone occurred a few times. This rearrangement joins TRBV5-6 to TRBJ1-2, with 7 bases identical to TRBD1. The V segment lost 3 bases and the J segment 2 bases; nucleotides outside the gene matches: 1. CDR3 length: 13 amino acids. Germline CDR1 SGHDT, CDR2 YYEEEE. The CDR3 sequence is CASSSGQNYGYTF. CDR3 DNA sequence: TGTGCCAGCAGCTCGGGACAGAACTATGGCTACACCTTC.

The chain joins TRBV7-8 to TRBJ1-2, with 7 nucleotides matching TRBD1. V lost 4 bases to trimming and J lost 4 bases; unmatched junction nucleotides: 6. CDR1 is SGHVS, CDR2 FQNEAQ, per germline. There are 14 residues in the CDR3. The CDR3 DNA follows: TGTGCCAGCAGCTCTCGACAGGGCCTCTATGGCTACACCTTC. It codes for CASSSRQGLYGYTF. Full variable domain (rest looked up from reference TRBV7-8 and TRBJ1-2): GAGVSQSPRYKVAKRGQDVALRCDPISGHVSLFWYQQALGQGPEFLTYFQNEAQLDKSGLPSDRFFAERPEGSVSTLKIQRTQQEDSAVYLCASSSRQGLYGYTFGSGTRLTVV.

This chain connects TRBV29-1 to TRBJ1-1; D is uncertain. V was clipped by 1 base and J by 0 bases, with 6 bases between them. The CDR3 runs 13 residues. Germline V gene data show CDR1 as SQVTM and CDR2 as ANQGSEA. The CDR3 protein is CSVEGPMNTEAFF. CDR3 coding DNA: TGCAGCGTTGAAGGGCCGATGAACACTGAAGCTTTCTTT.

The chain links TRBV7-9 to TRBJ1-1; D remains ambiguous. CDR1 SEHNR and CDR2 FQNEAQ come from the germline V gene (reference sequence). Trimming stripped 5 bases from V and 5 bases from J, with 9 bases between. This CDR3 is built from 12 residues. In DNA form, the CDR3 reads TGTGCCAGCAGCCGGGGTGATACTGAAGCTTTCTTT. The encoded protein is CASSRGDTEAFF.

The chain has TRBV11-2 and TRBJ2-1; possibly TRBD2 for D (5 bases). Germline CDR1 is SGHAT and CDR2 is FQNNGV. The CDR3 covers 13 residues. The V end lost 10 bases, the J end lost 7 bases, and 17 bases lay between the germline ends. CDR3 DNA: TGTGCCACCGCCTTCGGGGAAGGGAATGAGCAGTTCTTC. This codes for CATAFGEGNEQFF.

The chain is built from TRBV19 and TRBJ1-1; 7 nucleotides line up with TRBD1. Germline lookup yields CDR1 LNHDA and CDR2 SQIVND (reference sequence). The CDR3 has 13 residues. The junction had 3 bases not matched to a gene; V was cut back by 8 bases and J by 0 bases. CDR3 sequence: CASSQGMNTEAFF. CDR3 bases: TGTGCCAGTTCACAGGGGATGAACACTGAAGCTTTCTTT.

This clone was picked up a small number of times. The chain employs TRBV6-4 and TRBJ2-3; D might be TRBD1 (6 bases). The ends were cut back, 8 bases at V and 2 bases at J, with 11 bases in the middle. CDR3 size: 13 residues. Germline V gene data show CDR1 as MRHNA and CDR2 as SNTAGT. The CDR3 coding sequence is TGTGCCAGCGGCCCGGGACACACAGATACGCAGTATTTT. Protein: CASGPGHTDTQYF.

This clone showed up just once. The chain uses TRBV19 and TRBJ1-2, with TRBD1 identical over 7 bases. The CDR3 is made up of 14 amino acids. The germline V gene encodes CDR1 LNHDA and CDR2 SQIVND (reference sequence). V shed 5 bases and J 0 bases; nucleotides not matched to a gene: 3. The CDR3 spells CASSGTVPNYGYTF. DNA of the CDR3: TGTGCCAGTAGTGGGACAGTCCCTAACTATGGCTACACCTTC.

The chain links TRBV5-5 to TRBJ2-7; the match to TRBD1 covers 8 bases. The length of the CDR3 is 13 residues. Germline V CDR1 and CDR2: SGHKS, YYEKEE (reference sequence). V lost 0 bases to trimming and J lost 5 bases; unmatched junction nucleotides: 1. Written as DNA, the CDR3 is TGTGCCAGCAGCTTGGACAGGGGGGACGAGCAGTACTTC. Its translation is CASSLDRGDEQYF. Variable domain in full (rest from reference TRBV5-5 and TRBJ2-7): DAGVTQSPTHLIKTRGQQVTLRCSPISGHKSVSWYQQVLGQGPQFIFQYYEKEERGRGNFPDRFSARQFPNYSSELNVNALLLGDSALYLCASSLDRGDEQYFGPGTRLTVT.

The CDR3 region has the DNA TGTGCCAGCGGCTCTAGCGGCAGTATACACGAGCAGTACTTC. It encodes CASGSSGSIHEQYF. This chain uses TRBV2 with TRBJ2-7; 7 bases map to TRBD2. Trimming removed 8 bases from V and 5 bases from J; junction bases left unmatched: 12. Germline V gives CDR1 SNHLY, CDR2 FYNNEI. CDR3 length: 14 amino acids.

V gene TRBV9 combines with J gene TRBJ1-1; 8 bases map to TRBD1. J gave up 6 bases and V 0 bases, and 10 bases lay outside the gene matches. CDR1 is SGDLS, CDR2 YYNGEE, per germline. The CDR3 is 16 amino acids. The CDR3 DNA follows: TGTGCCAGCAGCGTAGGGCTCAGGGGGCCGTTAGCTGAAGCTTTCTTT. Amino acids: CASSVGLRGPLAEAFF. Using reference TRBV9 and TRBJ1-1 for the parts outside the CDR3, the full variable domain is DSGVTQTPKHLITATGQRVTLRCSPRSGDLSVYWYQQSLDQGLQFLIQYYNGEERAKGNILERFSAQQFPDLHSELNLSSLELGDSALYFCASSVGLRGPLAEAFFGQGTRLTVV.

This chain uses TRBV29-1 with TRBJ1-1, with a weak D call TRBD1 (6 bases). V lost 4 bases and J lost 0, with 15 bases in between. CDR1 is SQVTM and CDR2 is ANQGSEA in the germline V gene. This CDR3 contains 15 residues. This CDR3 is CSVGRHRDMNTEAFF. CDR3 nucleotide sequence: TGCAGCGTTGGAAGGCACAGGGACATGAACACTGAAGCTTTCTTT.

The chain joins TRBV28 to TRBJ2-5; the match to TRBD1 covers 9 bases. The CDR3 is 13 residues long. Per the germline V gene, CDR1 is MDHEN and CDR2 is SYDVKM. The trim removed 8 bases at V and 3 bases at J, leaving 4 bases unmatched. In DNA, the CDR3 is TGTGCCAGCGAAACAGGGGGCAAAGAGACCCAGTACTTC. Amino acids: CASETGGKETQYF.

V usage is TRBV5-1 and J usage is TRBJ2-5; D gene ambiguous. The CDR3 covers 15 residues. The V and J ends lost 4 bases and 2 bases respectively, with 15 bases between them. Germline loops: CDR1 SGHRS, CDR2 YFSETQ. Here the CDR3 reads CASSQAPHLQETQYF. The CDR3 DNA is TGCGCCAGCAGCCAAGCGCCCCACTTGCAAGAGACCCAGTACTTC.

V is TRBV7-2 and J is TRBJ2-7, with D tentatively TRBD2 (6 bases). The V and J ends lost 2 bases and 4 bases respectively, with 27 bases between them. This CDR3 is built from 19 residues. Germline V gene sequence: CDR1 SGHTA, CDR2 FQGNSA. This CDR3 reads CASSLYLAFRPGLKYEQYF. CDR3 DNA sequence: TGTGCCAGCAGCTTATATCTAGCGTTTCGGCCAGGGTTAAAGTACGAGCAGTACTTC.

The chain has TRBV10-3 and TRBJ1-1; 9 positions match TRBD1. The CDR3 has 15 amino acids. The V gene's germline CDR1 is ENHRY and CDR2 SYGVKD. Germline trimming cut 1 base from V and 4 bases from J; bases unmatched to any gene: 4. This chain's CDR3 is CAISELDRGGTEAFF. CDR3 bases: TGTGCCATCAGTGAGTTGGACAGGGGTGGCACTGAAGCTTTCTTT.